What follows are 32 T cell receptor beta chains derived from one specimen sequenced in a study of shared clonotypes between healthy human individuals. Terminally differentiated effector memory CD45RA+ cells were left out of the naive CD8 fraction, which was CD45RO-negative and positively selected for CCR7. The assay was immunoSEQ multiplex PCR, and TCRdb's table has in-frame clones only and misses some. The table lists under 1 million clones, just over 95% of them singletons. The sequenced sample was naive CD8+ T cells sorted from blood. These receptors came from a man aged 25-40 years in good health.

The chain has TRBV19 and TRBJ1-1; 8 bases are shared with TRBD1. The CDR3 totals 13 residues. V trimming: 4 bases; J trimming: 5 bases; junction bases outside the gene matches: 3. The germline gives CDR1 LNHDA, CDR2 SQIVND (reference sequence). The CDR3, as DNA: TGTGCCAGTAGTAGGGACAGGTATACTGAAGCTTTCTTT. Its translation: CASSRDRYTEAFF.

The chain employs TRBV6-1 and TRBJ2-1; 7 bases map to TRBD1. CDR1 and CDR2 (germline): MNHNS, SASEGT. J lost 0 bases, V lost 10 bases, and 9 bases had no gene match. This CDR3 spans 15 amino acids. CDR3 nucleotides: TGTGCCACCGGACAGGTAGACAGCTCCTACAATGAGCAGTTCTTC. Protein sequence: CATGQVDSSYNEQFF.

The gene calls are TRBV4-1 and TRBJ2-7, with 10 bases that match TRBD1. V gave up 1 base and J gave up 4 bases; unmatched junction bases: 4. Germline lookup yields CDR1 MGHRA and CDR2 YSYEKL. CDR3 length equals 15 residues. DNA of the CDR3: TGCGCCAGCAGCCAAGTCGACAGGGGGCGTTACGAGCAGTACTTC. Protein product: CASSQVDRGRYEQYF.

The V call is TRBV28, the J call TRBJ1-1; D is ambiguous. Trimming removed 7 bases from V and 1 base from J, with 10 bases in between. The CDR3 extends over 13 amino acids. Germline V gene lookup returns CDR1 MDHEN and CDR2 SYDVKM. CDR3 coding DNA: TGTGCCAGCAACTTGGTGGGGAACACTGAAGCTTTCTTT. This codes for CASNLVGNTEAFF.

The chain uses TRBV7-9 and TRBJ2-3, with 13 bases identical to TRBD2. CDR3 length equals 16 residues. Germline loops: CDR1 SEHNR, CDR2 FQNEAQ (reference sequence). J lost 4 bases, V lost 5 bases, and 6 bases had no gene match. The CDR3 sequence: CASSPGTSGTSDTQYF. The CDR3 coding sequence is TGTGCCAGCAGCCCAGGGACTAGCGGGACCTCAGATACGCAGTATTTT.

For this clone: The junction does not match germline at one end; this may be a read error. The chain employs TRBV7-7 and TRBJ1-2; D gene uncertain. The CDR3 totals 13 residues. From germline, CDR1 is SSHAT and CDR2 FNYEAQ (reference sequence). CDR3 DNA: TGTGCTAGCAGCCCTGGACGTAACTATGGCTACACCTTC. Translation gives CASSPGRNYGYTF.

This rearrangement joins TRBV19 to TRBJ2-5; 12 bases are a match to TRBD1. The V segment lost 10 bases and the J segment 5 bases; nucleotides outside the gene matches: 11. The CDR3 runs to 15 residues. CDR1 and CDR2 from the germline V gene are LNHDA and SQIVND (reference sequence). The CDR3 DNA is TGTGCCACCTCGACCGGGACAGGGGGCCACGAGACCCAGTACTTC. This gives the protein CATSTGTGGHETQYF. Supplemented by reference TRBV19 and TRBJ2-5, the full variable domain reads DGGITQSPKYLFRKEGQNVTLSCEQNLNHDAMYWYRQDPGQGLRLIYYSQIVNDFQKGDIAEGYSVSREKKESFPLTVTSAQKNPTAFYLCATSTGTGGHETQYFGPGTRLLVL.

The rearrangement uses TRBV29-1 and TRBJ1-2; D gene unclear. Germline-derived CDR1 and CDR2 are SQVTM and ANQGSEA. The CDR3 consists of 13 residues. Trimming removed 7 bases at V and 3 bases at J, with 15 bases between. This CDR3 reads CSGVTTTDYGYTF. The CDR3 DNA sequence: TGCAGCGGGGTGACAACCACCGACTATGGCTACACCTTC.

V is TRBV5-1 and J is TRBJ2-7; TRBD2 matches at 8 bases. With V trimmed by 4 bases and J by 3 bases, 9 bases remained unmatched. Germline assignment: CDR1 SGHRS and CDR2 YFSETQ. This CDR3 spans 15 amino acids. The CDR3 reads CASSPGLAGIYEQYF. CDR3 nucleotide sequence: TGCGCCAGCAGCCCAGGGTTAGCGGGGATCTACGAGCAGTACTTC.

The V call is TRBV5-4, the J call TRBJ2-7, with 8 positions matching TRBD2. The CDR3 has 13 amino acids. The V and J ends lost 3 bases and 5 bases, in that order; junction bases with no gene match: 4. CDR1 is SGHNT and CDR2 is YYREEE in the germline V gene (reference sequence). The CDR3 is CASSWTTSDEQYF. The CDR3 DNA reads TGTGCCAGCAGCTGGACGACTAGCGACGAGCAGTACTTC.

J is TRBJ2-7 and V is TRBV10-1; 7 nucleotides match TRBD1. This CDR3 is 15 amino acids long. With V trimmed by 3 bases and J by 2 bases, 7 bases remained unmatched. Germline CDR1 is WNHNN and CDR2 is SYGVQD (reference sequence). The CDR3 region is CASSEYRDRPYEQYF. The CDR3 bases are TGCGCCAGCAGTGAATACCGGGACAGACCCTACGAGCAGTACTTC.

This clone was counted once. The rearrangement joins TRBV27 to TRBJ2-7, with TRBD1 matching over 8 bases. The CDR3 contains 15 residues. V trimming: 8 bases; J trimming: 5 bases; junction bases outside the gene matches: 14. The germline CDR1 and CDR2 sequences are MNHEY and SMNVEV (reference sequence). In DNA form, the CDR3 reads TGTGCCAGCGGCAAGCGACAGGGGATCCACCACGAGCAGTACTTC. Translating it yields CASGKRQGIHHEQYF.

The rearrangement joins TRBV28 to TRBJ2-7, with TRBD1 identical over 9 bases. Germline CDR1 MDHEN, CDR2 SYDVKM. V trimming: 0 bases; J trimming: 1 base; junction bases outside the gene matches: 7. This CDR3 has 17 amino acids. The CDR3 spells CASSLWDRGSHSYEQYF. The CDR3 region has the DNA TGTGCCAGCAGTTTATGGGACAGGGGTTCTCATTCCTACGAGCAGTACTTC.

This clone was picked up one time. The genes are TRBV9 and TRBJ1-5; 7 nucleotides agree with TRBD1. Germline CDR1 and CDR2: SGDLS and YYNGEE. The CDR3 runs to 14 residues. V shed 4 bases, J shed 1 base, and the junction held 2 bases outside the gene matches. The CDR3 loop is CASSSGGSNQPQHF. The CDR3 coding sequence is TGTGCCAGCAGCTCAGGGGGGAGCAATCAGCCCCAGCATTTT. The full variable domain, completed using reference TRBV9 and TRBJ1-5, is DSGVTQTPKHLITATGQRVTLRCSPRSGDLSVYWYQQSLDQGLQFLIQYYNGEERAKGNILERFSAQQFPDLHSELNLSSLELGDSALYFCASSSGGSNQPQHFGDGTRLSIL.

This chain connects TRBV4-1 to TRBJ2-5, with D unresolved. Germline V CDR1 and CDR2: MGHRA, YSYEKL. Trimming took off 3 bases at V and 2 bases at J, with 1 base between the two ends. The CDR3 length is 11 residues. CDR3 in amino acids: CASSQQETQYF. CDR3 nucleotide sequence: TGCGCCAGCAGCCAGCAAGAGACCCAGTACTTC.

This chain uses TRBV7-9 with TRBJ2-3; TRBD2 is a possible D gene (6 bases). CDR3 length: 15 residues. The germline V gene has CDR1 SEHNR and CDR2 FQNEAQ (reference sequence). Trimming cost V 4 bases and J 6 bases, with 17 bases left between them. The CDR3 DNA follows: TGTGCCAGCAGCTACCGGGAGCCCTCGGTTGATACGCAGTATTTT. It yields the protein CASSYREPSVDTQYF. The variable domain in full, completed from reference TRBV7-9 and TRBJ2-3, reads DTGVSQNPRHKITKRGQNVTFRCDPISEHNRLYWYRQTLGQGPEFLTYFQNEAQLEKSRLLSDRFSAERPKGSFSTLEIQRTEQGDSAMYLCASSYREPSVDTQYFGPGTRLTVL.

In its sample, this clone was seen once. This chain links TRBV5-4 with TRBJ1-3; unclear D gene. This CDR3 region has 11 residues. The V gene lost 2 bases and the J gene lost 4 bases, with 1 base spanning the gap. The germline CDR1 and CDR2 sequences are SGHNT and YYREEE (reference sequence). In nucleotides, the CDR3 is TGTGCCAGCAGCTTCGGAAACACCATATATTTT. It yields the protein CASSFGNTIYF.

The chain joins TRBV14 to TRBJ2-2, with 7 bases aligning to TRBD1. Unmatched junction bases numbered 1, after V lost 2 bases and J lost 1 base. In germline, CDR1 is SGHDN, CDR2 FVKESK. CDR3 length: 15 residues. The CDR3 loop reads CASSQWDRNTGELFF. CDR3 coding DNA: TGTGCCAGCAGCCAATGGGACAGGAACACCGGGGAGCTGTTTTTT.

The rearrangement uses TRBV9 and TRBJ1-2; the match to TRBD1 covers 7 bases. This CDR3 contains 15 residues. V dropped 7 bases and J dropped 3; count of bases not matched to a gene: 12. Germline values: CDR1 SGDLS, CDR2 YYNGEE. CDR3 nucleotide sequence: TGTGCCAGCTCGGGACAGAACATAAAGCACTATGGCTACACCTTC. Translating it yields CASSGQNIKHYGYTF.

In DNA form, the CDR3 reads TGTGCCAGTAGTCCGGGACAGCGAACCTACGAGCAGTACTTC. It specifies CASSPGQRTYEQYF. This sequence joins TRBV19 and TRBJ2-7; 7 bases are shared with TRBD1. This CDR3 is 14 amino acids long. Trimming took 5 bases from V and 2 from J; bases not matched to a gene: 6. Looked up from germline, CDR1 is LNHDA and CDR2 is SQIVND (reference sequence).

The chain combines TRBV5-1 with TRBJ2-7; 14 nucleotides match TRBD2. The junction had 6 bases not matched to a gene; V was cut back by 0 bases and J by 4 bases. The CDR3 is 17 amino acids. The germline gives CDR1 SGHRS, CDR2 YFSETQ. The CDR3 loop reads CASSLGTSGRLGYEQYF. The DNA of the CDR3 is TGCGCCAGCAGCTTGGGGACTAGCGGGAGGCTCGGATACGAGCAGTACTTC.

This clone was observed a single time. The chain links TRBV5-8 to TRBJ2-7; 9 positions agree with TRBD1. Germline V gene sequence: CDR1 SGHTS, CDR2 YDEGEE. V lost 4 bases to trimming and J lost 5 bases; unmatched junction nucleotides: 19. This CDR3 is 18 amino acids long. The CDR3 nucleotides are TGTGCCAGCAGCCTAGCTGTAGGAGACAGGGGGAATGACCACGAGCAGTACTTC. It specifies CASSLAVGDRGNDHEQYF.

The chain combines TRBV5-6 with TRBJ2-7; no reliable D call. Germline CDR1 and CDR2: SGHDT and YYEEEE. V gave up 0 bases and J gave up 6 bases, with 7 bases separating them. The CDR3 runs to 12 residues. In DNA form, the CDR3 reads TGTGCCAGCAGCTTGGTTTCAGCCGAGCAGTACTTC. Amino acid sequence: CASSLVSAEQYF.

This sequence joins TRBV28 and TRBJ2-7; 9 nucleotides line up with TRBD2. J was trimmed by 5 bases and V by 3 bases; bases with no gene match: 5. This CDR3 contains 14 residues. Germline V gene sequence: CDR1 MDHEN, CDR2 SYDVKM. DNA for the CDR3: TGTGCCAGCAGTTTTCGCGGGAGGGTAAACGAGCAGTACTTC. Its protein product is CASSFRGRVNEQYF.

The J gene is TRBJ2-2, the V gene TRBV18; TRBD2 agrees at 7 bases. V was pared by 6 bases and J by 2 bases, with 3 bases of the junction left unmatched. CDR1 is KGHSH and CDR2 is LQKENI in the germline V gene. The CDR3 is 14 amino acids. The CDR3: CASSLAANTGELFF. The CDR3, as DNA: TGTGCCAGCTCCCTAGCGGCCAACACCGGGGAGCTGTTTTTT.

The genes are TRBV5-1 and TRBJ2-7; 11 bases agree with TRBD2. The V gene end was trimmed by 4 bases and the J gene end by 0 bases; junction bases not matched to a gene: 6. The CDR3 runs 16 residues. Germline values: CDR1 SGHRS, CDR2 YFSETQ. CDR3 sequence (DNA): TGCGCCAGCAGCCCGGGACTAGCGGTAAGCTCCTACGAGCAGTACTTC. Protein: CASSPGLAVSSYEQYF. Using reference TRBV5-1 and TRBJ2-7 for the parts outside the CDR3, the full variable domain is KAGVTQTPRYLIKTRGQQVTLSCSPISGHRSVSWYQQTPGQGLQFLFEYFSETQRNKGNFPGRFSGRQFSNSRSEMNVSTLELGDSALYLCASSPGLAVSSYEQYFGPGTRLTVT.

This clone has just one count. The V gene is TRBV29-1, the J gene TRBJ1-1; D unclear. The CDR3 consists of 11 residues. V dropped 1 base and J dropped 8 bases, with 8 bases sitting between them. Germline V gene data show CDR1 as SQVTM and CDR2 as ANQGSEA. The CDR3 DNA sequence: TGCAGCGTTGAAGGCGGGATGGAAGCTTTCTTT. It yields the protein CSVEGGMEAFF.

The chain joins TRBV2 to TRBJ2-3; tentatively, D is TRBD2 (6 bases). The CDR3 sequence is 16 residues long. V was shortened by 8 bases and J by 5 bases, with 23 bases between the two germline ends. CDR1 is SNHLY, CDR2 FYNNEI, per germline. CDR3 sequence: CASRTFNSGEVDTQYF. DNA for the CDR3: TGTGCCAGCCGGACGTTCAATTCGGGAGAGGTAGATACGCAGTATTTT.

In its sample, this clone was seen once. This sample also contains other DNA sequences that code for the same CDR3. The chain couples TRBV29-1 to TRBJ2-7; 9 bases fit TRBD1. Germline loops: CDR1 SQVTM, CDR2 ANQGSEA. The junction had 3 bases not matched to a gene; V was cut back by 4 bases and J by 2 bases. The length of the CDR3 is 13 residues. CDR3 nucleotide sequence: TGCAGCGTTGTACGACAGGGGGCCTACGAGCAGTACTTC. It encodes CSVVRQGAYEQYF.

The rearrangement links TRBV6-6 to TRBJ2-7, with a weak D call TRBD1 (5 bases). CDR3 length equals 13 residues. Deletions cut 6 bases from V and 0 bases from J, with 9 bases between. Looked up from germline, CDR1 is MNHNY and CDR2 is SVGAGI (reference sequence). This CDR3 is CASRLDNSYEQYF. CDR3 DNA sequence: TGTGCCAGCAGACTGGACAACTCCTACGAGCAGTACTTC.

This clone was seen only once. The chain links TRBV2 to TRBJ2-7, with 7 bases lining up with TRBD2. The CDR3 consists of 14 residues. Germline assignment: CDR1 SNHLY and CDR2 FYNNEI. The trim removed 5 bases at V and 5 bases at J, leaving 9 bases unmatched. For the CDR3, the DNA is TGTGCCAGCAGTAACAGACTAGCCACGAACGAGCAGTACTTC. Protein: CASSNRLATNEQYF.

The chain carries TRBV4-2 and TRBJ1-5; TRBD1 matches at 7 bases. Germline V gene data show CDR1 as LGHNA and CDR2 as YNFKEQ. The junction had 5 bases not matched to a gene; V was cut back by 0 bases and J by 6 bases. The CDR3 sequence is 15 residues long. The CDR3 coding sequence is TGTGCCAGCAGCCAAGAGACAGGGACCTTTCAGCCCCAGCATTTT. Translating gives CASSQETGTFQPQHF.